Listed below are T cell receptor beta chains from one sample, sequenced in a study of T cells in Graves' hyperthyroidism and ophthalmopathy. A single record per CDR3 protein comes from TCRdb applying MiXCR to the multiplex PCR reads. Here the sample spans about 49,000 distinct CDR3 sequences, 54% being singletons. The source material was peripheral blood or thyroid tissue (not recorded which). These receptors all stem from a man aged 18 to 30 with Graves' hyperthyroidism. The CDR3 runs from the conserved cysteine through the conserved F or W. Each record gives: V gene, J gene, CDR3 protein.

V: TRBV20-1; J: TRBJ2-7; CDR3: CSARLAGGRYEQYF
V: TRBV10-3; J: TRBJ1-6; CDR3: CAIKPGQGDSPLHF
V: TRBV4-1; J: TRBJ1-4; CDR3: CVSSQAESRMGKLFF
V: TRBV20-1; J: TRBJ2-5; CDR3: CSAPHTAALTPKTQYF
V: TRBV6-4; J: TRBJ2-5; CDR3: CASSDWGRNQETQYF
V: TRBV11-2; J: TRBJ2-7; CDR3: CASSLAGGSYEQYF
V: TRBV29-1; J: TRBJ2-3; CDR3: CSVRIMDTQYF
V: TRBV6-5; J: TRBJ1-2; CDR3: CASSYDLRDRDAHGYTF
V: TRBV4-2; J: TRBJ2-5; CDR3: CASSPLAGGPETQYF
V: TRBV29-1; J: TRBJ2-3; CDR3: CSVEVGVAQYF
V: TRBV7-2; J: TRBJ1-2; CDR3: CASSRSGGSYGYTF
V: TRBV7-8; J: TRBJ1-5; CDR3: CASSLTGQGWQPQHF
V: TRBV28; J: TRBJ2-5; CDR3: CASSFRNEETQYF
V: TRBV2; J: TRBJ1-1; CDR3: CASNRDTNEAFF
V: TRBV7-2; J: TRBJ1-1; CDR3: CASSFGQMNTEAFF
V: TRBV10-3; J: TRBJ2-6; CDR3: CAIKVAGANVLTF
V: TRBV6-1; J: TRBJ2-3; CDR3: CASTVLGGTTDTQYF
V: TRBV6-2/TRBV6-3; J: TRBJ2-3; CDR3: CASSPRGGLSTDTQYF
V: TRBV19; J: TRBJ2-7; CDR3: CASSRTGGYEQYF
V: TRBV6-5; J: TRBJ1-1; CDR3: CASSYTSNTEAFF
V: TRBV7-6; J: TRBJ2-5; CDR3: CASSPRAETQYF
V: TRBV7-9; J: TRBJ2-7; CDR3: CASSLESPSEQYF
V: TRBV27; J: TRBJ1-2; CDR3: CASSFLGRGPKDGYTF